Following are 26 T cell receptor beta chains from one sample sequenced in a study of blood T cell repertoires in COVID-19. Profiled with immunoSEQ multiplex PCR; TCRdb holds only in-frame clones, not every one. The table has 150,000 to 200,000 clones, roughly 79% seen once. Source material: peripheral blood. These receptor sequences come from a man in his 60s with active or convalescent COVID-19.

This clone was found a few times. This chain connects TRBV7-9 to TRBJ1-6; no clear D. Germline CDR1 reads SEHNR; CDR2 reads FQNEAQ (reference sequence). The CDR3 length is 14 residues. With 5 bases removed from V and 6 bases from J, the gap between germline ends came to 11 bases. CDR3 region: CASSRVILNSPLHF. The DNA of the CDR3 is TGTGCCAGCAGCCGAGTAATACTTAATTCACCCCTCCACTTT.

The chain combines TRBV10-3 with TRBJ2-4; 7 nucleotides align to TRBD2. The CDR3 sequence is 15 residues long. Germline V gene data show CDR1 as ENHRY and CDR2 as SYGVKD. V lost 2 bases to trimming and J lost 6 bases; unmatched junction nucleotides: 7. Here the CDR3 reads CAISESAGVGNIQYF. As DNA, the CDR3 is TGTGCCATCAGTGAGAGTGCGGGGGTAGGAAACATTCAGTACTTC.

V and J are TRBV6-5 and TRBJ2-7; D perhaps matches TRBD1 (5 bases). The CDR3 has 13 amino acids. Germline loops: CDR1 MNHEY, CDR2 SVGAGI. V lost 6 bases to trimming and J lost 2 bases, with 11 bases between them. The CDR3 region has the DNA TGTGCCAGCAGCCAGGGATTCCCCTACGAGCAGTACTTC. Protein sequence: CASSQGFPYEQYF.

There are a few counts of this clone. The chain recombines TRBV25-1 with TRBJ2-3; 8 bases fit TRBD2. Trimming took 6 bases from V and 5 from J; bases not matched to a gene: 19. CDR1 is MGHDK, CDR2 SYGVNS, per germline. There are 18 residues in the CDR3. The CDR3 loop reads CASSGEIKREHFGDTQYF. CDR3 in DNA: TGTGCCAGCAGCGGGGAAATTAAGCGGGAGCACTTTGGAGATACGCAGTATTTT.

The CDR3 coding sequence is TGTGCCAGCAGTACAGCCCGTGATTCATACGAGCAGTACTTC. As protein: CASSTARDSYEQYF. V usage is TRBV11-2 and J usage is TRBJ2-7, with no clear D. Per germline, CDR1 SGHAT and CDR2 FQNNGV. V was cut by 6 bases and J by 4 bases, with 16 bases left in between. The CDR3 contains 14 residues.

The V and J genes are TRBV4-3 and TRBJ1-2; no clear D gene. CDR3 size: 13 residues. Per germline, CDR1 LGHNA and CDR2 YSLEER. V lost 4 bases and J lost 4, with 10 bases in between. CDR3: CASSPDRGYGYTF. The CDR3 DNA reads TGCGCCAGCAGCCCTGACCGGGGCTATGGCTACACCTTC.

The chain has TRBV18 and TRBJ2-7; D remains unclear. The length of the CDR3 is 11 residues. V shed 2 bases and J shed 6 bases, with 5 bases lying between them. CDR1 and CDR2 (germline): KGHSH, LQKENI. Here the CDR3 reads CASSPTSEQYF. In DNA, the CDR3 is TGTGCCAGCTCACCAACGAGCGAGCAGTACTTC.

This chain connects TRBV10-2 to TRBJ2-3, with D uncertain. Looked up from germline, CDR1 is WSHSY and CDR2 is SAAADI. V lost 0 bases and J 2 bases, leaving 3 bases between the germline ends. The CDR3 has 13 residues. The CDR3 loop reads CASSESFTDTQYF. The DNA for the CDR3 is TGCGCCAGCAGTGAGTCCTTCACAGATACGCAGTATTTT.

This chain links TRBV7-9 with TRBJ2-1, with TRBD2 identical over 10 bases. V was pared by 3 bases and J by 4 bases, with 3 bases of the junction left unmatched. The CDR3 loop spans 15 amino acids. CDR1 is SEHNR and CDR2 is FQNEAQ in the germline V gene (reference sequence). The CDR3 DNA follows: TGTGCCAGCAGCTTGGCTAGCGGGGGTTACAATGAGCAGTTCTTC. It yields the protein CASSLASGGYNEQFF.

This chain uses TRBV5-4 with TRBJ1-1, with 7 nucleotides matching TRBD1. CDR1 is SGHNT, CDR2 YYREEE, per germline (reference sequence). V dropped 4 bases and J dropped 2; count of bases not matched to a gene: 8. The CDR3 runs 15 residues. The CDR3 sequence is CASSPLRGKNTEAFF. The DNA for the CDR3 is TGTGCCAGCAGCCCTCTCAGGGGGAAAAACACTGAAGCTTTCTTT.

CDR3 in DNA: TGTGCCAGCAGAGAAGGGGGAACTAATGAAAAACTGTTTTTT. This sequence encodes CASREGGTNEKLFF. The rearrangement uses TRBV28 and TRBJ1-4, with D possibly matching TRBD1 (6 bases). The CDR3 extends over 14 amino acids. Germline V gene sequence: CDR1 MDHEN, CDR2 SYDVKM. V lost 6 bases, J lost 1 base, and 9 bases lay in between. Combining the CDR3 with reference TRBV28 and TRBJ1-4 gives the whole variable domain DVKVTQSSRYLVKRTGEKVFLECVQDMDHENMFWYRQDPGLGLRLIYFSYDVKMKEKGDIPEGYSVSREKKERFSLILESASTNQTSMYLCASREGGTNEKLFFGSGTQLSVL.

The rearrangement joins TRBV7-9 to TRBJ1-5, with D tentatively TRBD1 (6 bases). The CDR3 contains 15 residues. Looked up from germline, CDR1 is SEHNR and CDR2 is FQNEAQ (reference sequence). V gave up 5 bases and J gave up 3 bases, with 14 bases separating them. The CDR3 DNA is TGTGCCAGCAGCGACGGACAGACTATCAATCAGCCCCAGCATTTT. It encodes CASSDGQTINQPQHF.

This clone was seen only once. V is TRBV19 and J is TRBJ1-4; D is ambiguous. V dropped 5 bases and J dropped 8 bases, with 18 bases sitting between them. Germline values: CDR1 LNHDA, CDR2 SQIVND (reference sequence). The CDR3 loop spans 15 amino acids. CDR3 in DNA: TGTGCCAGTAGTGCCCGGGTCCGCCACGGGGAAAAACTGTTTTTT. It yields the protein CASSARVRHGEKLFF. The entire variable domain, with the rest obtained from reference TRBV19 and TRBJ1-4, is as follows: DGGITQSPKYLFRKEGQNVTLSCEQNLNHDAMYWYRQDPGQGLRLIYYSQIVNDFQKGDIAEGYSVSREKKESFPLTVTSAQKNPTAFYLCASSARVRHGEKLFFGSGTQLSVL.

This chain connects TRBV2 to TRBJ1-6; 7 nucleotides line up with TRBD1. J lost 8 bases, V lost 6 bases, and 4 bases had no gene match. The CDR3 runs to 13 residues. Germline V gives CDR1 SNHLY, CDR2 FYNNEI. For the CDR3, the DNA is TGTGCCAGCAGCGACAGGGAATATTCACCCCTCCACTTT. Residues: CASSDREYSPLHF.

This clone was seen repeatedly, ten times or more. The chain employs TRBV7-2 and TRBJ2-7; TRBD2 aligns across 11 bases. The ends lost 6 bases at V and 3 bases at J; junction bases unmatched: 4. Germline CDR1 reads SGHTA; CDR2 reads FQGNSA. The CDR3 contains 14 residues. The chain's CDR3 is CASRAGTSGYEQYF. The DNA of the CDR3 is TGTGCCAGCAGAGCCGGGACTAGCGGCTACGAGCAGTACTTC.

J is TRBJ1-5 and V is TRBV2; TRBD1 might be the D (5 bases). V was pared by 7 bases and J by 1 base, with 14 bases between. This CDR3 has 15 amino acids. Germline values: CDR1 SNHLY, CDR2 FYNNEI. CDR3 amino acids: CASKGQAASNQPQHF. Here the CDR3 DNA reads TGTGCCAGCAAGGGGCAGGCGGCAAGCAATCAGCCCCAGCATTTT.

The chain uses TRBV5-1 and TRBJ1-6; D ambiguous. Per germline, CDR1 SGHRS and CDR2 YFSETQ. This CDR3 is built from 16 residues. Trimming left V 0 bases short and J 5 bases short, with 12 bases between. In nucleotides, the CDR3 is TGCGCCAGCAGCTTGGATTCGGCGGGCCATAATTCACCCCTCCACTTT. As protein: CASSLDSAGHNSPLHF.

The chain joins TRBV19 to TRBJ1-1; possibly TRBD1 for D (6 bases). Trimming shortened V by 0 bases and J by 7 bases, and 15 bases separated the two germline ends. The length of the CDR3 is 15 residues. The V gene's germline CDR1 is LNHDA and CDR2 SQIVND (reference sequence). This CDR3 is CASSIEGGVIGEAFF. The CDR3 DNA follows: TGTGCCAGTAGTATAGAAGGGGGGGTCATCGGTGAAGCTTTCTTT.

CDR3 bases: TGTGCCAGCAGCTTGGTGAATTTTAGGGCGGGGAACACTGAAGCTTTCTTT. As protein: CASSLVNFRAGNTEAFF. This chain uses TRBV5-4 with TRBJ1-1; D gene uncertain. Germline V lookup: CDR1 SGHNT, CDR2 YYREEE (reference sequence). This CDR3 is 17 amino acids long. V was trimmed by 0 bases and J by 1 base, leaving 16 bases between them. Variable domain in full (rest from reference TRBV5-4 and TRBJ1-1): ETGVTQSPTHLIKTRGQQVTLRCSSQSGHNTVSWYQQALGQGPQFIFQYYREEENGRGNFPPRFSGLQFPNYSSELNVNALELDDSALYLCASSLVNFRAGNTEAFFGQGTRLTVV.

This clone was observed a single time. This chain connects TRBV28 to TRBJ1-4, with D hard to call. Trimming cost V 5 bases and J 6 bases, with 13 bases left between them. Germline values: CDR1 MDHEN, CDR2 SYDVKM. The CDR3 totals 14 residues. DNA for the CDR3: TGTGCCAGCAGTACCCGACCGGGTTATGAAAAACTGTTTTTT. Amino acids: CASSTRPGYEKLFF.

The genes are TRBV18 and TRBJ2-2; 8 nucleotides align to TRBD1. CDR1 is KGHSH, CDR2 LQKENI, per germline. The CDR3 totals 15 residues. V shed 5 bases, J shed 1 base, and the junction held 3 bases outside the gene matches. CDR3 in amino acids: CASSSGQGNTGELFF. The DNA for the CDR3 is TGTGCCAGCTCAAGCGGACAGGGGAACACCGGGGAGCTGTTTTTT.

This clone was seen a few times. This chain links TRBV4-2 with TRBJ2-7; 9 bases agree with TRBD2. Germline values: CDR1 LGHNA, CDR2 YNFKEQ. This CDR3 region has 18 residues. The trim removed 0 bases at V and 9 bases at J, leaving 18 bases unmatched. The CDR3 nucleotides are TGTGCCAGCAGCCAAGATACAACCGGGACTAGCTTCCGCGGGGGGCAGTACTTC. The encoded protein is CASSQDTTGTSFRGGQYF.

The chain uses TRBV7-2 and TRBJ2-6; TRBD2 agrees at 14 bases. After removal of 5 bases from V and 2 bases from J, the junction contained 8 bases not matched to a gene. This CDR3 has 19 residues. Germline V gene sequence: CDR1 SGHTA, CDR2 FQGNSA. In DNA form, the CDR3 reads TGTGCCAGCAGCAGGGGATGGACTAGCGGGGGGCCTGGGGCCAACGTCCTGACTTTC. Translating gives CASSRGWTSGGPGANVLTF.

In DNA, the CDR3 is TGTGCCAGCGACCCACACAAGACTAGCGGGAGGGCCCCGAACACCGGGGAGCTGTTTTTT. Its protein product is CASDPHKTSGRAPNTGELFF. V and J are TRBV27 and TRBJ2-2; TRBD2 agrees at 14 bases. This CDR3 is built from 20 residues. V lost 8 bases and J lost 0; bases outside the gene matches: 14. CDR1 and CDR2 from the germline V gene are MNHEY and SMNVEV (reference sequence).

In DNA form, the CDR3 reads TGTGCCACAAGACCCGGGACAGGGGGGGAGACCCAGTACTTC. Its protein product is CATRPGTGGETQYF. This rearrangement joins TRBV19 to TRBJ2-5; TRBD1 agrees at 11 bases. Germline assignment: CDR1 LNHDA and CDR2 SQIVND (reference sequence). The CDR3 is 14 amino acids. V lost 10 bases, J lost 5 bases, and 9 bases stayed unmatched.

The chain uses TRBV29-1 and TRBJ2-7; TRBD1 aligns across 8 bases. Trimming took 4 bases from V and 4 from J; bases not matched to a gene: 3. The CDR3 totals 12 residues. Germline V gene lookup returns CDR1 SQVTM and CDR2 ANQGSEA. CDR3 DNA: TGCAGCGTTGTAACAGGGGGATACGAGCAGTACTTC. This gives the protein CSVVTGGYEQYF.